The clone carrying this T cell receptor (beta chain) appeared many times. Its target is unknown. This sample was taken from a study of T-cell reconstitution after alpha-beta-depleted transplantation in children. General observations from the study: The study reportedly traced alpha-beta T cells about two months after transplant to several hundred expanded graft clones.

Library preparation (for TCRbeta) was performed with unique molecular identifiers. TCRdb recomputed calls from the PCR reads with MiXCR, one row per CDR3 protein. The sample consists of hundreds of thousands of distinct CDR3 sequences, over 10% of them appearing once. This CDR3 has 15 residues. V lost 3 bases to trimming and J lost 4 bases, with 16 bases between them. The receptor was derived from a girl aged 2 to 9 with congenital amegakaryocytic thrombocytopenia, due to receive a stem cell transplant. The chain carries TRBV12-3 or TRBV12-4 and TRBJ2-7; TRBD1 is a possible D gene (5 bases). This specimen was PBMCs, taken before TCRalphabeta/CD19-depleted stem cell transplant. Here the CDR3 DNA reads TGTGCCAGCAGTTTGGCGTGGCAGGGCCCATACGAGCAGTACTTC. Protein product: CASSLAWQGPYEQYF.